This T cell receptor (beta chain) originates from a study of blood T cell repertoires in COVID-19. Clones were read by immunoSEQ multiplex PCR, and TCRdb kept only the in-frame ones, dropping some. The sample holds about 69,000 clones; approximately 83% are singletons and the top ten take approximately 15%. Germline CDR1 is SNHLY and CDR2 is FYNNEI. The CDR3 totals 15 residues. V gave up 2 bases and J gave up 7 bases, with 14 bases separating them. This chain links TRBV2 with TRBJ1-4; TRBD1 is a possible D gene (5 bases). Input material: peripheral blood. The TCR was taken from a man aged 35 to 55 with COVID-19, enrolled during active disease. Written as DNA, the CDR3 is TGTGCCAGCAGTGAAAATGGACAAGCGGGTGAAAAACTGTTTTTT. This encodes CASSENGQAGEKLFF. Together with reference TRBV2 and TRBJ1-4, the CDR3 gives the full variable domain: EPEVTQTPSHQVTQMGQEVILRCVPISNHLYFYWYRQILGQKVEFLVSFYNNEISEKSEIFDDQFSVERPDGSNFTLKIRSTKLEDSAMYFCASSENGQAGEKLFFGSGTQLSVL.